This TCR beta chain emerged from a study of PD-1 blockade in classical Hodgkin lymphoma. Whole-study context: Nivolumab 3 mg/kg was given intravenously every 2 weeks.

Every patient experienced relapse after autologous stem cell transplantation, and brentuximab vedotin exposure varied. Germline values: CDR1 SQVTM, CDR2 ANQGSEA. The CDR3 runs to 13 residues. Using immunoSEQ multiplex PCR, the repertoire was profiled, and TCRdb retains in-frame clones only, with some absent. The sample holds roughly 41,000 clones, 88% seen once. Study outcomes and limitations: Baseline diversity was lower in partial responders and progressors than complete responders. Reported baseline diversity: healthy donors highest, relapsed/refractory patients lowest. Initiation of nivolumab under 1 year after ASCT led to exclusion of patients.

With respect to this clone: Its antigen remains unidentified. The junction does not match germline at one end; this may be a read error.

This TCR was recovered from a human donor with classical Hodgkin lymphoma. The sample here was peripheral blood mononuclear cells (PBMCs), taken before the second cycle of nivolumab. The chain carries TRBV29-1 and TRBJ1-3; possible D gene TRBD1, 5 bases. The CDR3 DNA is TGCAGCGCTGAAGGGACGTATGGAAACACCATATATTTT. As protein: CSAEGTYGNTIYF.